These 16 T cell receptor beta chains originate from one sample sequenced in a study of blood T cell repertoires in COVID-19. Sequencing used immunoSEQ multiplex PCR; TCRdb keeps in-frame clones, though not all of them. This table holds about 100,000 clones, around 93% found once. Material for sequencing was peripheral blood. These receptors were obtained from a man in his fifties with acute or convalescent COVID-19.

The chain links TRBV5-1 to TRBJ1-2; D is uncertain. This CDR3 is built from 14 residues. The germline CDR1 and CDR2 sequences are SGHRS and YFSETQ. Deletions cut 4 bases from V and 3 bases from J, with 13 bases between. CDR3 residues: CASSLTAADYGYTF. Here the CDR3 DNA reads TGCGCCAGCAGCCTGACCGCGGCTGACTATGGCTACACCTTC.

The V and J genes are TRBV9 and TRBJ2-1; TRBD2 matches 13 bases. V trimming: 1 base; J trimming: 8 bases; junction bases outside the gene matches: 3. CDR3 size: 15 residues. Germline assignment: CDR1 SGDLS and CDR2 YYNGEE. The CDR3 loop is CASSVTSGGADEQFF. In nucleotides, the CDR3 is TGTGCCAGCAGCGTAACTAGCGGGGGGGCCGATGAGCAGTTCTTC.

Written as DNA, the CDR3 is TGCAGCGTTGAAGGAGGACAGAAGAACACTGAAGCTTTCTTT. Its protein product is CSVEGGQKNTEAFF. This sequence joins TRBV29-1 and TRBJ1-1; D is perhaps TRBD1 (6 bases). There are 14 residues in the CDR3. The germline V gene encodes CDR1 SQVTM and CDR2 ANQGSEA. Trimming left V 1 base short and J 1 base short, with 10 bases between.

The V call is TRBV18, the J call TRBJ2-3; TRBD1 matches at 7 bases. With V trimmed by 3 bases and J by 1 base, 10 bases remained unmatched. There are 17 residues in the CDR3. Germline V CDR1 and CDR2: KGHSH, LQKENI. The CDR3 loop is CASSPPTGDPRTDTQYF. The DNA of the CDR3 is TGTGCCAGCTCACCCCCAACAGGGGACCCTCGCACAGATACGCAGTATTTT.

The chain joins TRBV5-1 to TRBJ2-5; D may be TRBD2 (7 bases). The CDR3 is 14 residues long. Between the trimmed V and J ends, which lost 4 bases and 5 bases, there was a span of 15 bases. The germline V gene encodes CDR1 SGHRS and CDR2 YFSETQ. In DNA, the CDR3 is TGCGCCAGCAGCCCCGGTCGGGGGGCGGAGACCCAGTACTTC. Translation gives CASSPGRGAETQYF. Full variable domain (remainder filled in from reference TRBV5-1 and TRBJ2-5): KAGVTQTPRYLIKTRGQQVTLSCSPISGHRSVSWYQQTPGQGLQFLFEYFSETQRNKGNFPGRFSGRQFSNSRSEMNVSTLELGDSALYLCASSPGRGAETQYFGPGTRLLVL.

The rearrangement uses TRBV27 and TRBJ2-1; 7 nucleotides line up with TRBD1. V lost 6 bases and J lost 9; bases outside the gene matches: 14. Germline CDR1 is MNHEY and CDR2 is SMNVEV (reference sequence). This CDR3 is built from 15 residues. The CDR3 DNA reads TGTGCCAGCAGCCTTACAGGGGTTGGAGAGGGTGAGCAGTTCTTC. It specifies CASSLTGVGEGEQFF.

CDR3 sequence reads: CASSNTVEGHYGYTF. The DNA of the CDR3 is TGTGCCAGCAGCAACACCGTGGAGGGCCACTATGGCTACACCTTC. The gene calls are TRBV6-5 and TRBJ1-2; no reliable D call. V was shortened by 6 bases and J by 3 bases, with 17 bases between the two germline ends. CDR3 size: 15 residues. CDR1 and CDR2 (germline): MNHEY, SVGAGI.

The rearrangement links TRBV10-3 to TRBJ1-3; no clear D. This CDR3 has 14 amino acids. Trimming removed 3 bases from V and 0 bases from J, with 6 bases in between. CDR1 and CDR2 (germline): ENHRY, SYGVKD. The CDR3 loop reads CAISDTGSGNTIYF. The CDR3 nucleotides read TGTGCCATCAGTGACACCGGCTCTGGAAACACCATATATTTT.

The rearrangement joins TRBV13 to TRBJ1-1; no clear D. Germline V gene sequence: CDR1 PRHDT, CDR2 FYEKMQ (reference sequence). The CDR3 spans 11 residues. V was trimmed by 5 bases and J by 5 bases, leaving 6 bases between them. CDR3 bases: TGTGCCAGCAGCACAAAGACTGAAGCTTTCTTT. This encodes CASSTKTEAFF.

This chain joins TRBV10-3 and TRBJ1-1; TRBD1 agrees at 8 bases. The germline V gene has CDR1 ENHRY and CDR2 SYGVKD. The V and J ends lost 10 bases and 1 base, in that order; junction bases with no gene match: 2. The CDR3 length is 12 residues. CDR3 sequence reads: CANGQGNTEAFF. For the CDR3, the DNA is TGTGCCAATGGACAGGGGAACACTGAAGCTTTCTTT.

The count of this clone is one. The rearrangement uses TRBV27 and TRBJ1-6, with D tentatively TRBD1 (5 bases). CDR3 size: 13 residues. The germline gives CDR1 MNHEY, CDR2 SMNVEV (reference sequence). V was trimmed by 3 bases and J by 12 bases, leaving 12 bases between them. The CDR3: CASSFRAQGPLHF. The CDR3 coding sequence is TGTGCCAGCAGTTTTCGCGCCCAGGGACCCCTCCACTTT.

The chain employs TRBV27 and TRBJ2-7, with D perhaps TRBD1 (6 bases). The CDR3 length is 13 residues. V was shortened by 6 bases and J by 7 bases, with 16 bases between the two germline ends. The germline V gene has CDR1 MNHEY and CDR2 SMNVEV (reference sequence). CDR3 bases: TGTGCCAGCAGATACACAGGGTTGGGTGAGCAGTACTTC. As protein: CASRYTGLGEQYF.

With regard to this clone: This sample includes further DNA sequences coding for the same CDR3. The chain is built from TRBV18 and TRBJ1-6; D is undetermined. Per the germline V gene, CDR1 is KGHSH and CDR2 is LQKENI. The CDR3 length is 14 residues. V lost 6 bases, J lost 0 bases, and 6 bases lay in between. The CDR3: CASSPSSYNSPLHF. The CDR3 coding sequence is TGTGCCAGCTCCCCGAGCTCCTATAATTCACCCCTCCACTTT.

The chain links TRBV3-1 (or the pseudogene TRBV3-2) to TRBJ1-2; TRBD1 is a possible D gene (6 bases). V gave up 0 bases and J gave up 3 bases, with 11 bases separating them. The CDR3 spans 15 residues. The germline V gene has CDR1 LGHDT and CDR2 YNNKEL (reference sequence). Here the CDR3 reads CASSQDNRADYGYTF. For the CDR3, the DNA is TGTGCCAGCAGCCAAGATAACAGGGCCGACTATGGCTACACCTTC.

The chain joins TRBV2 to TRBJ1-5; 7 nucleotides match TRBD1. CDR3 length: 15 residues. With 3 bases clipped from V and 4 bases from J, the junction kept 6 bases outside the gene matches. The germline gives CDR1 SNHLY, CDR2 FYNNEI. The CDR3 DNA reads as TGTGCCAGCAGTGACAGGGGGGTATTAAATCAGCCCCAGCATTTT. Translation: CASSDRGVLNQPQHF.

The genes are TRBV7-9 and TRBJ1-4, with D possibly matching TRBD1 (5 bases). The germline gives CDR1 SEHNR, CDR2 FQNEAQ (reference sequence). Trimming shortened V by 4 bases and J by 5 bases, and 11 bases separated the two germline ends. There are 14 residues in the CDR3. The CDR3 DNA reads TGTGCCAGCAGCTCGGGACTGCGGAATGAAAAACTGTTTTTT. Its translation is CASSSGLRNEKLFF.